The rows below give T cell receptor beta chains drawn from one sample of a study of T-cell memory formation after mild COVID-19. TCRdb re-called the 5' RACE reads with MiXCR, one entry per CDR3 protein. This table has approximately 390,000 distinct CDR3 sequences, approximately 15% appearing once. Sample: PBMCs or a T cell subset sorted from them (not recorded which). All receptors come from a man in his late teens or twenties who had mild COVID-19 (a few samples of this study predate the infection). Cell type and time point are not known. CDR3s include the opening cysteine and the closing phenylalanine or tryptophan. Each record gives: clone size, D gene, J gene, V gene, CDR3 DNA, CDR3 protein. A D gene is named only where the DNA matches it firmly. Expanded clones are given a class, and other clones once, few, many or no size at all.

size: few; D: .; J: TRBJ2-3; V: TRBV6-2/TRBV6-3; DNA: TGTGCCATCAGGTGGGGGAATACGCAGTATTTT; CDR3: CAIRWGNTQYF
size: .; D: .; J: TRBJ2-1; V: TRBV9; DNA: TGTGCCAGCAGCGTAGGCCCTGAGCAGTTCTTC; CDR3: CASSVGPEQFF
size: many; D: .; J: TRBJ2-2; V: TRBV3-1; DNA: TGTGCCAGCAGCCAAGCTAGAGCAGCCGGGGAGCTGTTTTTT; CDR3: CASSQARAAGELFF
size: few; D: .; J: TRBJ2-4; V: TRBV30; DNA: TGTGCCTGGAGTGTACTAGGCGGCGTCCTTTCGCTTCAGTACTTC; CDR3: CAWSVLGGVLSLQYF
size: .; D: TRBD2; J: TRBJ2-5; V: TRBV5-5; DNA: TGTGCCAGCAGCTCGGCGAGGACTAGCGGGTACCAAGAGACCCAGTACTTC; CDR3: CASSSARTSGYQETQYF
size: many; D: .; J: TRBJ2-1; V: TRBV5-1; DNA: TGCGCCAGCAGCTTGTCGGCTTCCTACAATGAGCAGTTCTTC; CDR3: CASSLSASYNEQFF
size: .; D: .; J: TRBJ1-6; V: TRBV7-9; DNA: TGTGCCAGCAGACAAGACGTGGGGGAGAATTCACCCCTCCACTTT; CDR3: CASRQDVGENSPLHF
size: .; D: .; J: TRBJ1-6; V: TRBV12-3/TRBV12-4; DNA: TGTGCCAGCAGTTTGTTGCAGAATTCACCCCTCCACTTT; CDR3: CASSLLQNSPLHF
size: few; D: TRBD1; J: TRBJ1-2; V: TRBV7-9; DNA: TGTGCCAGCAGCTTAGCGACAGGGAGAGGCTACACCTTC; CDR3: CASSLATGRGYTF
size: .; D: TRBD1; J: TRBJ1-6; V: TRBV6-2/TRBV6-3; DNA: TGTGCCAGCAGATTACAGGGGGCGAATTCACCCCTCCACTTT; CDR3: CASRLQGANSPLHF
size: many; D: .; J: TRBJ2-7; V: TRBV4-1; DNA: TGCGCCAGCAGCCAAGACCCGGGACTTAACTCCTACGAGCAGTACTTC; CDR3: CASSQDPGLNSYEQYF
size: few; D: TRBD2; J: TRBJ2-5; V: TRBV12-5; DNA: TGTGCTAGTGTTGAGGGAGGGCAAGAGACCCAGTACTTC; CDR3: CASVEGGQETQYF
size: few; D: .; J: TRBJ1-3; V: TRBV12-3/TRBV12-4; DNA: TGTGCCAGCAGTTCACTTTGGCAATACTCTGGAAACACCATATATTTT; CDR3: CASSSLWQYSGNTIYF
size: .; D: TRBD1; J: TRBJ2-4; V: TRBV2; DNA: TGTGCCAGCAGTGCGGGACAGGGGCTACTCGTACTAGCCAAAAACATTCAGTACTTC; CDR3: CASSAGQGLLVLAKNIQYF
size: many; D: TRBD2; J: TRBJ2-3; V: TRBV7-9; DNA: TGTGCCAGCAGCCCCCCGATAGCGGGGGGCACAGATACGCAGTATTTT; CDR3: CASSPPIAGGTDTQYF
size: .; D: .; J: TRBJ2-2; V: TRBV5-1; DNA: TGCGCCAGCAGGGGCCCCGAGGACGGGGAGCTGTTTTTT; CDR3: CASRGPEDGELFF
size: few; D: .; J: TRBJ1-2; V: TRBV5-6; DNA: TGTGCCAGCAGCTTTAGGGGGATGTCGGGAGGCTACACCTTC; CDR3: CASSFRGMSGGYTF
size: .; D: .; J: TRBJ2-1; V: TRBV28; DNA: TGTGCCAGCAGTTTCATTCACTACAATGAGCAGTTCTTC; CDR3: CASSFIHYNEQFF
size: few; D: TRBD1; J: TRBJ1-1; V: TRBV5-1; DNA: TGCGCCAGCAGCGTGGGGACAGGGGCGAACACTGAAGCTTTCTTT; CDR3: CASSVGTGANTEAFF
size: few; D: .; J: TRBJ2-2; V: TRBV5-1; DNA: TGCGCCAGCAGGAGGGACGCCACCGGGGAGCTGTTTTTT; CDR3: CASRRDATGELFF
size: .; D: TRBD1; J: TRBJ2-6; V: TRBV4-3; DNA: TGCGCCAGCAGCCAAGTCCCGGTAGGGCAGGGGGCTGCCAACGTCCTGACTTTC; CDR3: CASSQVPVGQGAANVLTF
size: .; D: .; J: TRBJ1-2; V: TRBV6-5; DNA: TGTGCCAGCAGTTCTGGATCGCCAGCTAACTATGGCTACACCTTC; CDR3: CASSSGSPANYGYTF
size: few; D: .; J: TRBJ2-3; V: TRBV6-5; DNA: TGTGCCAGCAGCTGGGGGCCGTTCAGCACAGATACGCAGTATTTT; CDR3: CASSWGPFSTDTQYF
size: .; D: .; J: TRBJ1-1; V: TRBV5-1; DNA: TGCGCCAGCAGCTCTCCACAGGGCTACACTGAAGCTTTCTTT; CDR3: CASSSPQGYTEAFF
size: .; D: TRBD2; J: TRBJ2-1; V: TRBV5-1; DNA: TGCGCCAGCAGCCCGGGACTAGCGGGGTTGGGGAATGAGCAGTTCTTC; CDR3: CASSPGLAGLGNEQFF
size: many; D: TRBD1; J: TRBJ2-4; V: TRBV5-5; DNA: TGTGCCAGCAGCTTCAGGACAGGACTAGCCAAAAACATTCAGTACTTC; CDR3: CASSFRTGLAKNIQYF
size: many; D: .; J: TRBJ2-5; V: TRBV9; DNA: TGTGCCAGCAGCCCCCACCTCAGCGGGTTTAAGGAGACCCAGTACTTC; CDR3: CASSPHLSGFKETQYF
size: .; D: TRBD1; J: TRBJ1-1; V: TRBV7-3; DNA: TGTGCCAGCAGCTTAAACAGGGGGATCGCTGAAGCTTTCTTT; CDR3: CASSLNRGIAEAFF
size: .; D: .; J: TRBJ2-1; V: TRBV9; DNA: TGTGCCAGCAGCGCCGTTGGGACTGGAGTTTGGGATGAGCAGTTCTTC; CDR3: CASSAVGTGVWDEQFF
size: .; D: TRBD2; J: TRBJ2-1; V: TRBV20-1; DNA: TGCAGTGCTAGAGTACGAGCGGGGGGGCATAACAATGAGCAGTTCTTC; CDR3: CSARVRAGGHNNEQFF
size: .; D: TRBD2; J: TRBJ2-3; V: TRBV5-4; DNA: TGTGCCAGCAGCCCTCCCGTTAGCGGGGGGAATGATACGCAGTATTTT; CDR3: CASSPPVSGGNDTQYF
size: few; D: TRBD1; J: TRBJ1-1; V: TRBV3-1; DNA: TGTGCCAGCAGGGTCAGGGGGCCGAACACTGAAGCTTTCTTT; CDR3: CASRVRGPNTEAFF
size: few; D: .; J: TRBJ2-6; V: TRBV5-6; DNA: TGTGCCAGCAGCTTGTGGGGGTCGATGGCTGGGGCCAACGTCCTGACTTTC; CDR3: CASSLWGSMAGANVLTF
size: few; D: TRBD2; J: TRBJ2-3; V: TRBV6-6; DNA: TGTGCCAGCAGTTACTTGATCGGGGGGGGTAGCACAGATACGCAGTATTTT; CDR3: CASSYLIGGGSTDTQYF
size: few; D: .; J: TRBJ1-5; V: TRBV12-3/TRBV12-4; DNA: TGTGCCAGCAGTTTAAGCGGGGCAGGAGGTCATCAGCCCCAGCATTTT; CDR3: CASSLSGAGGHQPQHF
size: .; D: TRBD1; J: TRBJ1-2; V: TRBV19; DNA: TGTGCCACCGAACCGGGACAGGGTAATGGCTACACCTTC; CDR3: CATEPGQGNGYTF
size: few; D: .; J: TRBJ2-7; V: TRBV7-3; DNA: TGTGCCAGCAGCCCGAGCCTCTCCTACGAGCAGTACTTC; CDR3: CASSPSLSYEQYF
size: few; D: .; J: TRBJ2-5; V: TRBV7-8; DNA: TGTGCCAGCAGCCCCCCGATACAAGAGACCCAGTACTTC; CDR3: CASSPPIQETQYF
size: many; D: .; J: TRBJ2-1; V: TRBV7-2; DNA: TGTGCCAGCAGCAGAGCCGGAAGCTCCTACAATGAGCAGTTCTTC; CDR3: CASSRAGSSYNEQFF
size: few; D: TRBD2; J: TRBJ2-7; V: TRBV7-9; DNA: TGTGCCAGCAGCATCGCGGGGGGTCAGTACGAGCAGTACTTC; CDR3: CASSIAGGQYEQYF
size: .; D: .; J: TRBJ1-1; V: TRBV12-3/TRBV12-4; DNA: TGTGCCAGCAGTGCCCGACGGCAGAACACTGAAGCTTTCTTT; CDR3: CASSARRQNTEAFF
size: .; D: .; J: TRBJ1-2; V: TRBV6-1; DNA: TGTGCCAGCAGTGTTACAGCGGAAGGCTACACCTTC; CDR3: CASSVTAEGYTF
size: .; D: TRBD2; J: TRBJ2-4; V: TRBV5-1; DNA: TGCGCCAGCAGCCCCGGGGAGGGGAACATTCAGTACTTC; CDR3: CASSPGEGNIQYF
size: .; D: .; J: TRBJ1-1; V: TRBV9; DNA: TGTACCAGCAGCACCAGTCCGATGAACACTGAAGCTTTCTTT; CDR3: CTSSTSPMNTEAFF
size: .; D: .; J: TRBJ2-3; V: TRBV7-8; DNA: TGTGCCAGCAGCTTAAGGTGGGCAGGCACAGATACGCAGTATTTT; CDR3: CASSLRWAGTDTQYF
size: .; D: TRBD2; J: TRBJ2-1; V: TRBV11-2; DNA: TGTGCCAGCAGCTTTGCGGGGGGGCTCGGGGAGCAGTTCTTC; CDR3: CASSFAGGLGEQFF
size: .; D: .; J: TRBJ2-3; V: TRBV5-4; DNA: TGTGCCAGCAGCTTTAATCCCGGAGCCACAGATACGCAGTATTTT; CDR3: CASSFNPGATDTQYF
size: .; D: .; J: TRBJ1-2; V: TRBV29-1; DNA: TGCAGCGCGGGAGGGGGCTACACCTTC; CDR3: CSAGGGYTF
size: .; D: .; J: TRBJ2-7; V: TRBV7-9; DNA: TGTGCCAGCAGCTTGTCACAGGGTAACTACGAGCAGTACTTC; CDR3: CASSLSQGNYEQYF
size: .; D: .; J: TRBJ1-2; V: TRBV7-9; DNA: TGTGCCAGCAGGAAAGATGGGTTTTACTATGGCTACACCTTC; CDR3: CASRKDGFYYGYTF
size: .; D: .; J: TRBJ2-7; V: TRBV19; DNA: TGTGCCAGCCAGACCCTGCCGGGGAGGTACGAGCAGTACTTC; CDR3: CASQTLPGRYEQYF
size: few; D: TRBD2; J: TRBJ2-2; V: TRBV6-5; DNA: TGTGCCAGCAGTAACCCCGGGACTAGCGGGGGGGCCGCGGAGCTGTTTTTT; CDR3: CASSNPGTSGGAAELFF
size: .; D: .; J: TRBJ2-7; V: TRBV11-2; DNA: TGTGCCAGCAGCTTACCAGGGACTTCAAGCTCCTACGAGCAGTACTTC; CDR3: CASSLPGTSSSYEQYF
size: .; D: TRBD1; J: TRBJ1-2; V: TRBV10-3; DNA: TGTGCCATCAGTGAGGGACAGGAGGTGCGCGGCTACACCTTC; CDR3: CAISEGQEVRGYTF